This T cell receptor (beta chain) is from a study of blood T cell repertoires in COVID-19 (TCRdb year 2020). In terms of the full investigation: The collaborator samples originated in the United States, Italy and Spain and spanned the acute and convalescent phases of COVID-19. The material from the prospective study consisted of cDNA or gDNA derived from T cells, B-cell-depleted T cells, or PBMCs. Subjects who had been exposed to COVID-19, were actively infected with it, or had recovered from it provided the deeply sampled blood TCRbeta repertoires that made up the dataset. The repertoires were released in a freely available public database meant as a resource for research on the immune response to SARS-CoV-2. Samples were obtained from the ongoing ImmuneRACE study (first 160 participants) and from some 1,300 subjects provided by 6 global collaborators. The sample metadata nearly always contained a de-identified subject ID, COVID-19 status, age in years and sex. Where HLA class I and class II types were available, the types were taken from metadata supplied by the sample provider, not from assay-based typing. Study-wide findings and limitations: The amount of clinical and demographic metadata varied by source and participant and was provided uncurated.

The CDR3, cysteine through phenylalanine, is 13 amino acids long. Left in the record is the CDR3 DNA by itself, 39 bases read in frame from the first base. CDR1 and CDR2 (MDHEN, SYDVKM) derive from the germline V gene. V loses 4 bases, J loses 6 bases, and the germline ends lie 9 bases apart. As concerns this clone: Its binding antigen is unknown. No base qualities exist here, and no much larger clone lies one base off it.

TCRbeta CDR3 regions were amplified from genomic DNA using the immunoSEQ Assay, a bias-controlled multiplex PCR. Concerning the study's data processing: The number of nucleated cells in each sample was estimated by amplification of reference gene primers within the assay. To quantify the absolute abundance of each unique TCRbeta CDR3 rearrangement, sequence reads were collapsed and filtered. Productive Simpson clonality was computed per sample as the square root of Simpson's diversity index over productive rearrangements. TCRdb stores this immuneACCESS table with in-frame sequences only. Part of the clones is absent; in the studies checked, under half of the shortfall reflects unresolved V genes, and no reason is known for the rest. That table furnishes V, J and clone size, whereas the DNA furnished D and trimming. This sample comprises roughly 80,000 clones, 91% of them detected only once. About 1.9% of the sample is held by the ten biggest clonotypes.

Collaborating institutions collected whole blood in K2EDTA tubes following their own protocols. For TCRbeta analysis, collaborators shipped samples as frozen whole blood, isolated PBMCs, or DNA extracted from either of those sample types. Sequencing was done on a sample of peripheral blood. Recombination joined TRBV28 with TRBJ1-4; TRBD1 is a possible D gene, resting on 5 matching bases. The TCR was taken from a woman aged 45 to 65 in a cohort sampled during active COVID-19. The DNA sequence is given as TGTGCCAGCAGTTCAGTAGGGGATGAAAAACTGTTTTTT. Its translation reads: CASSSVGDEKLFF.